The following is a T cell receptor (beta chain) sequence with its context. Germline-derived CDR1 and CDR2 are MNHEY and SMNVEV (reference sequence). V gave up 5 bases and J gave up 3 bases, with 16 bases separating them. CDR3 length: 15 residues. The data were taken from a study of T cell changes during pregnancy in multiple sclerosis. Method: immunoSEQ multiplex PCR; TCRdb's copy keeps in-frame clones and lacks some. The sample records around 120,000 clones, approximately 89% being singletons. The source material was peripheral blood, sampled after pregnancy. The V call is TRBV27, the J call TRBJ1-2, with D perhaps TRBD1 (6 bases). The TCR comes from a female donor with multiple sclerosis, enrolled in a pregnancy study. The CDR3 region is CASSRPGQPYYGYTF. For the CDR3, the DNA is TGTGCCAGCAGTAGACCAGGACAGCCTTACTATGGCTACACCTTC.